These 5 T cell receptor beta chains share one sample of origin, sequenced in a study of spatial heterogeneity in lung cancer. Time point defined: sample taken at primary tumor resection. Sequencing covered unsorted whole RNA taken from tumor, nontumor lung or frozen PBMC. TCRdb re-called the 5' RACE reads with MiXCR, one entry per CDR3 protein. The sample has tens of thousands of distinct CDR3 sequences, approximately 20% seen once. This specimen consisted of PBMCs, obtained at surgery. The source is a male donor with early-stage non-small cell lung cancer.

This clonotype was seen a handful of times. This chain connects TRBV5-1 to TRBJ2-5; TRBD2 matches 13 bases. CDR3 length: 16 amino acids. CDR1 is SGHRS and CDR2 is YFSETQ in the germline V gene. V lost 4 bases and J lost 2; bases outside the gene matches: 5. The CDR3 loop reads CASSTGLAGYQETQYF. DNA for the CDR3: TGCGCCAGCAGCACGGGACTAGCGGGGTATCAAGAGACCCAGTACTTC.

Only a few counts were recorded for this clonotype. The chain uses TRBV7-8 and TRBJ2-1, with 8 bases that match TRBD1. CDR3 length: 16 residues. Unmatched junction bases numbered 5, after V lost 0 bases and J lost 4 bases. CDR1 is SGHVS and CDR2 is FQNEAQ in the germline V gene. CDR3 nucleotides: TGTGCCAGCAGCTTAGCGCGGGACAGGTATTACAATGAGCAGTTCTTC. Its protein product is CASSLARDRYYNEQFF.

In its sample, this clonotype was seen a few times. V is TRBV10-3 and J is TRBJ2-7; TRBD1 agrees at 7 bases. J gave up 0 bases and V 7 bases, and 6 bases lay outside the gene matches. CDR3 size: 14 residues. Per the germline V gene, CDR1 is ENHRY and CDR2 is SYGVKD. CDR3 loop: CAINPGQRSYEQYF. The CDR3, as DNA: TGTGCCATCAACCCGGGACAGCGCTCCTACGAGCAGTACTTC.

The chain recombines TRBV28 with TRBJ2-1; maybe TRBD2 (5 bases). Trimming shortened V by 1 base and J by 9 bases, and 7 bases separated the two germline ends. Germline CDR1 reads MDHEN; CDR2 reads SYDVKM. The CDR3 runs to 12 residues. The CDR3 sequence: CASSLFGVEQFF. The CDR3 bases are TGTGCCAGCAGTTTATTCGGGGTTGAGCAGTTCTTC.

This clonotype was detected only a few times. This sequence joins TRBV4-2 and TRBJ2-2; 9 positions match TRBD2. This CDR3 contains 17 residues. The germline CDR1 and CDR2 sequences are LGHNA and YNFKEQ. Trimming removed 1 base from V and 2 bases from J; junction bases left unmatched: 5. The CDR3 sequence is CASSQALAGTNTGELFF. The CDR3 DNA reads as TGTGCCAGCAGCCAAGCTCTAGCGGGGACTAACACCGGGGAGCTGTTTTTT.